The 15 T cell receptor beta chains reported below all come from one sample, sequenced in a study of cytomegalovirus exposure and HLA in healthy donors. PCR was performed using 60 Vbeta and 13 Jbeta primers. TCRdb's table, derived via immunoSEQ multiplex PCR, lists solely in-frame clones and lacks some. The table includes some 240,000 clones, around four fifths detected once. The sequencing input was PBMCs. The receptors come from a male donor in good health and CMV-seronegative.

V and J are TRBV19 and TRBJ1-5, with TRBD1 identical over 8 bases. The germline CDR1 and CDR2 sequences are LNHDA and SQIVND (reference sequence). This CDR3 spans 16 amino acids. Unmatched junction bases numbered 8, after V lost 6 bases and J lost 1 base. CDR3 in amino acids: CASRLSGQGSNQPQHF. The DNA of the CDR3 is TGTGCCAGTAGATTATCTGGACAGGGAAGCAATCAGCCCCAGCATTTT.

The gene calls are TRBV7-8 and TRBJ2-7; the match to TRBD1 covers 7 bases. The germline gives CDR1 SGHVS, CDR2 FQNEAQ. CDR3 size: 13 residues. V trimming: 4 bases; J trimming: 7 bases; junction bases outside the gene matches: 7. In DNA form, the CDR3 reads TGTGCCAGCAGCTCCAAGACAGGGTCAGAGCAGTACTTC. Residues: CASSSKTGSEQYF.

The V gene is TRBV27, the J gene TRBJ2-7, with TRBD2 matching over 7 bases. From germline, CDR1 is MNHEY and CDR2 SMNVEV (reference sequence). The CDR3 sequence is 14 residues long. V lost 6 bases to trimming and J lost 3 bases; unmatched junction nucleotides: 8. The CDR3 is CASRRSGLSYEQYF. CDR3 DNA: TGTGCCAGCAGGCGTTCGGGACTAAGCTACGAGCAGTACTTC.

The rearrangement uses TRBV27 and TRBJ1-1; weak D call: TRBD1 (5 bases). The V end lost 8 bases, the J end lost 3 bases, and 7 bases lay between the germline ends. The germline V gene encodes CDR1 MNHEY and CDR2 SMNVEV (reference sequence). This CDR3 comprises 11 residues. The CDR3 DNA reads TGTGCCAGCCGGGGGTACACTGAAGCTTTCTTT. This encodes CASRGYTEAFF.

The gene calls are TRBV5-4 and TRBJ2-7, with 10 bases matching TRBD2. Unmatched junction bases numbered 7, after V lost 6 bases and J lost 1 base. The CDR3 length is 15 residues. CDR1 is SGHNT, CDR2 YYREEE, per germline (reference sequence). CDR3 coding DNA: TGTGCCAGCACTCCGGGACTAGCGACTTCCTACGAGCAGTACTTC. Protein: CASTPGLATSYEQYF. Full variable domain (missing parts from reference TRBV5-4 and TRBJ2-7): ETGVTQSPTHLIKTRGQQVTLRCSSQSGHNTVSWYQQALGQGPQFIFQYYREEENGRGNFPPRFSGLQFPNYSSELNVNALELDDSALYLCASTPGLATSYEQYFGPGTRLTVT.

The gene calls are TRBV28 and TRBJ1-3, with 7 bases fitting TRBD1. Germline V CDR1 and CDR2: MDHEN, SYDVKM. The CDR3 is 13 amino acids. J gave up 2 bases and V 10 bases, and 5 bases lay outside the gene matches. CDR3 loop: CATHDRAGNTIYF. The CDR3 DNA follows: TGTGCCACGCACGACAGGGCTGGAAACACCATATATTTT.

Only a few counts were recorded for this clone. The rearrangement joins TRBV2 to TRBJ2-3; D is undetermined. The CDR3 runs to 13 residues. Germline assignment: CDR1 SNHLY and CDR2 FYNNEI. The V end lost 6 bases, the J end lost 3 bases, and 10 bases lay between the germline ends. The CDR3 DNA is TGTGCCAGCAGAGCCTCATTAACAGATACGCAGTATTTT. Translation: CASRASLTDTQYF.

This clone was recorded once. The CDR3 sequence: CSVDGAGGIEQYF. The CDR3 nucleotides read TGCAGCGTTGACGGCGCAGGGGGCATCGAGCAGTACTTC. This sequence joins TRBV29-1 and TRBJ2-7; 8 bases agree with TRBD1. CDR3 length equals 13 residues. Germline trimming cut 3 bases from V and 6 bases from J; bases unmatched to any gene: 7. Germline V gene sequence: CDR1 SQVTM, CDR2 ANQGSEA.

This chain connects TRBV6-6 to TRBJ2-7, with 7 bases aligning to TRBD1. CDR1 MNHNY and CDR2 SVGAGI come from the germline V gene (reference sequence). The CDR3 totals 16 residues. J gave up 0 bases and V 7 bases, and 12 bases lay outside the gene matches. The CDR3 region has the DNA TGTGCCAGCATCAGTACAGGGGCAGGGACCTCCTACGAGCAGTACTTC. Translating gives CASISTGAGTSYEQYF.

The genes are TRBV6-5 and TRBJ1-2, with 7 bases matching TRBD1. CDR3 length: 13 residues. V shed 6 bases, J shed 2 bases, and the junction held 3 bases outside the gene matches. The germline gives CDR1 MNHEY, CDR2 SVGAGI. CDR3 in amino acids: CASREQGNYGYTF. DNA for the CDR3: TGTGCCAGCAGAGAACAGGGGAACTATGGCTACACCTTC.

This chain links TRBV11-3 with TRBJ2-3, with D hard to call. CDR1 is SGHNT, CDR2 YENEEA, per germline. CDR3 length equals 13 residues. The germline V and J ends were trimmed by 3 bases and 0 bases, with 4 bases remaining between them. DNA of the CDR3: TGTGCCAGCAGCTTGGGCAGCACAGATACGCAGTATTTT. Translated: CASSLGSTDTQYF.

The V gene is TRBV18, the J gene TRBJ1-4; D is uncertain. V shed 4 bases and J shed 7 bases, with 7 bases lying between them. CDR1 KGHSH and CDR2 LQKENI come from the germline V gene. This CDR3 has 12 amino acids. CDR3 DNA: TGTGCCAGCTCACAGGGAGTTGAAAAACTGTTTTTT. Protein sequence: CASSQGVEKLFF.

The CDR3 reads CASSIAGNTYEQYF. DNA of the CDR3: TGTGCCTCATCCATAGCGGGGAACACCTACGAGCAGTACTTC. The J gene is TRBJ2-7, the V gene TRBV9; 8 bases are a match to TRBD2. The germline CDR1 and CDR2 sequences are SGDLS and YYNGEE. The CDR3 consists of 14 residues. Trimming at V came to 10 bases and at J to 2 bases, leaving 11 bases not matched to a gene.

A few counts support this clone. This chain joins TRBV5-6 and TRBJ1-1, with D perhaps TRBD1 (5 bases). Germline V gene data show CDR1 as SGHDT and CDR2 as YYEEEE. Trimming removed 0 bases from V and 11 bases from J, with 11 bases in between. The CDR3 loop spans 12 amino acids. This CDR3 reads CASSLAGVTAFF. The DNA for the CDR3 is TGTGCCAGCAGCTTGGCGGGGGTGACGGCTTTCTTT.

The CDR3 bases are TGTGCCAGCAGCTTAGATTTCGGGGGGGAACAAGAGACCCAGTACTTC. This codes for CASSLDFGGEQETQYF. The rearrangement uses TRBV5-4 and TRBJ2-5, with 8 bases fitting TRBD2. With V trimmed by 2 bases and J by 2 bases, 8 bases remained unmatched. Germline V gives CDR1 SGHNT, CDR2 YYREEE (reference sequence). The CDR3 totals 16 residues.